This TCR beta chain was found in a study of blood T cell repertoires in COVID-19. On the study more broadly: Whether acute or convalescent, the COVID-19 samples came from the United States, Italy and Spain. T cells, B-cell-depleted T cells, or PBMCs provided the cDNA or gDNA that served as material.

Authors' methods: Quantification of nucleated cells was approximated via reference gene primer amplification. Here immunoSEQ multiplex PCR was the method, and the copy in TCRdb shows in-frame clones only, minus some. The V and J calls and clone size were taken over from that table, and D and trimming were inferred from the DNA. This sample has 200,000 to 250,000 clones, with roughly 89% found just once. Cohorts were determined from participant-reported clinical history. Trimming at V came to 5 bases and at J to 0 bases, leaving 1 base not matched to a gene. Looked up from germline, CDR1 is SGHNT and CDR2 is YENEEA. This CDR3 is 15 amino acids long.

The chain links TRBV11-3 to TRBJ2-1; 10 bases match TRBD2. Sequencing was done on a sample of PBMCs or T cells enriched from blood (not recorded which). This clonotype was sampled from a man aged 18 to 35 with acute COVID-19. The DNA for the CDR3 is TGTGCCAGCAGCCAGCGGGAGGGCTCCTACAATGAGCAGTTCTTC. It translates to CASSQREGSYNEQFF.